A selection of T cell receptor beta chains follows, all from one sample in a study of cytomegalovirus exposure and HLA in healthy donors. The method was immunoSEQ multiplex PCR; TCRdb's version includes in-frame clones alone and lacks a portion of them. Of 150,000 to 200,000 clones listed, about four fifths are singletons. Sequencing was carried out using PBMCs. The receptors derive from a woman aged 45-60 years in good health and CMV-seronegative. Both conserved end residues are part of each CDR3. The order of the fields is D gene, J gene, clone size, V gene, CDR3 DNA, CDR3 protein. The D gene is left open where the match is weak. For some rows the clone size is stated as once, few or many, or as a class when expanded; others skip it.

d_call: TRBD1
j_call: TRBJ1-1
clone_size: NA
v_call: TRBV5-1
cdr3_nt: TGCGCCAGCAACCTCGGGACAGCGAACACTGAAGCTTTCTTT
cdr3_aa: CASNLGTANTEAFF

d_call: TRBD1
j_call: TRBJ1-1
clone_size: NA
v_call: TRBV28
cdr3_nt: TGTGCCAGCAGGCCGGGACAGATGAACACTGAAGCTTTCTTT
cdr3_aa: CASRPGQMNTEAFF

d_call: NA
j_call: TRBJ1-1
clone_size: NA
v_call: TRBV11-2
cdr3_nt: TGTGCCAGCAGCTTAGGGGGGGTGCGAAGATACGAAGCTTTCTTT
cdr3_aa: CASSLGGVRRYEAFF

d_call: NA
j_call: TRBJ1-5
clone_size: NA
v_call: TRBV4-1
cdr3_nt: TGCGCCAGCAGCCAAGATCAGGCAGCATCGCGTCAGCCCCAGCATTTT
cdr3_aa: CASSQDQAASRQPQHF

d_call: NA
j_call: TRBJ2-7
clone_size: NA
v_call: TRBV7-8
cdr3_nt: TGTGCCAGCAGCCTCGCAGGGTTTCCCTACGAGCAGTACTTC
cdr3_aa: CASSLAGFPYEQYF

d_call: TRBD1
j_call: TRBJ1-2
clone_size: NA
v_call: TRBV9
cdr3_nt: TGTGCCAGCAGCTCCGGGACAGGGGGCAGGAGAGGTGGCTACACCTTC
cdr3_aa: CASSSGTGGRRGGYTF

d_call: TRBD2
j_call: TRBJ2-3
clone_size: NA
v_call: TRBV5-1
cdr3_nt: TGCGCCAGCAGCTTGGTGGCGGGGGGGGGCACAGATACGCAGTATTTT
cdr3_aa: CASSLVAGGGTDTQYF

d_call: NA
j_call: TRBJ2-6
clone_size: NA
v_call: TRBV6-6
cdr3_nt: TGTGCCAGCAGTTACGGACTAACTGGGGCCAACGTCCTGACTTTC
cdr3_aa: CASSYGLTGANVLTF

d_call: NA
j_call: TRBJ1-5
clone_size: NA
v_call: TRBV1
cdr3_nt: TGCACCAGCAGCGCAGACAGGGGAAATCAGCCCCAGCATTTT
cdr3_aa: CTSSADRGNQPQHF

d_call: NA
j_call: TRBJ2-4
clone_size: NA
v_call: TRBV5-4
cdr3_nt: TGTGCCAGCAGCACCGGGACAAAAGCCAAAAACATTCAGTACTTC
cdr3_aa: CASSTGTKAKNIQYF

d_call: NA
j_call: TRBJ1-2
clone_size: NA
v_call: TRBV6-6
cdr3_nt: TGTGCCAGCAGTTACACTCCGGACATTAACTATGGCTACACCTTC
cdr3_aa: CASSYTPDINYGYTF

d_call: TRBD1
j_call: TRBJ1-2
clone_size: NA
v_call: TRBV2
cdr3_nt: TGTGCCAGCAGTCGACAGGGGGCGCGAGGCTACACCTTC
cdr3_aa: CASSRQGARGYTF

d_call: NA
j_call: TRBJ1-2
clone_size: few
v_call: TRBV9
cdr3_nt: TGTGCCAGCAGCGGGACCGGACAGCCTATGAGGAGGTCCTTC
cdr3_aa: CASSGTGQPMRRSF

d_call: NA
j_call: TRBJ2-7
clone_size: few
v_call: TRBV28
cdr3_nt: TGTGCCAGCAGCTACGTTAACTCCTACGAGCAGTACTTC
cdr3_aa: CASSYVNSYEQYF

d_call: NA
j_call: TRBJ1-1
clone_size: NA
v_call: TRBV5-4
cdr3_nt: TGTGCCAGCAGCTTGCAGGGCAGGTTGAACACTGAAGCTTTCTTT
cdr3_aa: CASSLQGRLNTEAFF

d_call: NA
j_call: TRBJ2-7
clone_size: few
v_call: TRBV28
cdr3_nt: TGTGCCAGCAGTTCCTCGCGTGTACCCGAGCAGTACTTC
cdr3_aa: CASSSSRVPEQYF

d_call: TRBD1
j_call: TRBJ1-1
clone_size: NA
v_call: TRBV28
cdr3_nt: TGTGCCAGCAGTTCGGGACAGTTATCCACTGAAGCTTTCTTT
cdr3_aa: CASSSGQLSTEAFF

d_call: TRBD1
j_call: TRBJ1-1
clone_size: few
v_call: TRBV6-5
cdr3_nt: TGTGCCAGCAGTTATGGGACAGGGCCTTTTCTAAGTCAAGCTTTCTTT
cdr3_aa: CASSYGTGPFLSQAFF

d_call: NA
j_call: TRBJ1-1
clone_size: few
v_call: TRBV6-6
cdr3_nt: TGTGCCAACCAGAGAGGGGGTAACACTGAAGCTTTCTTT
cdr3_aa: CANQRGGNTEAFF

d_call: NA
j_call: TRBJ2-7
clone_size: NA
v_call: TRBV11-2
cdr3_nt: TGTGCCAGCAGCCCCACGACAGGCGAGCAGTACTTC
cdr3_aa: CASSPTTGEQYF

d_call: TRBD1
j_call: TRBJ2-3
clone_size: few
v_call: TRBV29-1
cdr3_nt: TGCAGCGTTGAAGGACCGGACAGGAAGACAGATACGCAGTATTTT
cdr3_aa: CSVEGPDRKTDTQYF

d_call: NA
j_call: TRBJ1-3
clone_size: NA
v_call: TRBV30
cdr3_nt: TGTGCCTGGAGTAAGGGAGGTGGAAACACCATATATTTT
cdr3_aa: CAWSKGGGNTIYF

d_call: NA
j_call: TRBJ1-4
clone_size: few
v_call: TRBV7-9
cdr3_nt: TGTGCCAGCAGCTTACGGGGAACTAATGAAAAACTGTTTTTT
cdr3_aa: CASSLRGTNEKLFF

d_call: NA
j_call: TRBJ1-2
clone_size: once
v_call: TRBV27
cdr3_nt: TGTGCCAGCAGTCCCGTCCCGGCCGGGGACTATGGCTACACCTTC
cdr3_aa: CASSPVPAGDYGYTF

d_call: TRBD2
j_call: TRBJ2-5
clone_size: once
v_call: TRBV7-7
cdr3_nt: TGTGCTAGCAGCTTAGGTCGCGCGGGGGGATTTCAAGAGACCCAGTACTTC
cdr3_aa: CASSLGRAGGFQETQYF

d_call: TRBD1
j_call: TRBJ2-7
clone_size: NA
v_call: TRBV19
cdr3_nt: TGTGCCTCCGGGACAGGGGGGAACGAGCAGTACTTC
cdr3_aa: CASGTGGNEQYF

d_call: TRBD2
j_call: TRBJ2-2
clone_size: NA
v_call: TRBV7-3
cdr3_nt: TGTGCCAGCAGCCCAACGGGCGGGGGTGGCACCGGGGAGCTGTTTTTT
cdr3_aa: CASSPTGGGGTGELFF

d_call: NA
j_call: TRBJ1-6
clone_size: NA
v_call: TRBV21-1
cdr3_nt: TGTGCCAGCAGCAAAGCTGGGAGTAGGTCCCTCCACTTT
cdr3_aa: CASSKAGSRSLHF

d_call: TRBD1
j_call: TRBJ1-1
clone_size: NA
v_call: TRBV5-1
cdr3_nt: TGCGCCAGCAGCTTGGTAAACAGGGGGCGTGAGAACACTGAAGCTTTCTTT
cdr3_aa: CASSLVNRGRENTEAFF

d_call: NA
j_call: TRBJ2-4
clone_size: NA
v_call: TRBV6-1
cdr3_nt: TGTGCCAGCAGTCGAGGAAACATTCAGTACTTC
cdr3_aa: CASSRGNIQYF

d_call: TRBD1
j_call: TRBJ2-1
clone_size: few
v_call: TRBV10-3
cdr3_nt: TGTGCCATCAGTGGGGGACTGGGACAGGGGTCCAATGAGCAGTTCTTC
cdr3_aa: CAISGGLGQGSNEQFF

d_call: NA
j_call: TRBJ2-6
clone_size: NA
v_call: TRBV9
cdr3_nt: TGTGCCAGCACTTCCCGCTCTGGGGCCAACGTCCTGACTTTC
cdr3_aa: CASTSRSGANVLTF

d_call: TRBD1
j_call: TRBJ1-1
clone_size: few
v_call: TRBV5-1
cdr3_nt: TGCGCCAGCAGGGCTGGGACAGATCTTATGGCTTTCTTT
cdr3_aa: CASRAGTDLMAFF

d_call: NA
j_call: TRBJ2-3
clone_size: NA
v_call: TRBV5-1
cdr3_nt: TGCGCCAGCAGAAGAGAGGCGGGGGCCTTCACGGATACGCAGTATTTT
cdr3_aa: CASRREAGAFTDTQYF

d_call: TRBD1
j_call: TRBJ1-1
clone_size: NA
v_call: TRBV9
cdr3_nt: TGTGCCAGCAGCGCCTCCGGGACAGGGGGCACTGAAGCTTTCTTT
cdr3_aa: CASSASGTGGTEAFF

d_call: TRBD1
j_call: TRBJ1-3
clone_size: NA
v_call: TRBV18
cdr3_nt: TGTGCCAGCTCAACCCGAGCAGAGACAGGGACTGGAAACACCATATATTTT
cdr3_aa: CASSTRAETGTGNTIYF

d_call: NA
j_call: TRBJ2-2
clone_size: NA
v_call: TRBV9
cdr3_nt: TGTGCCAGCACTCCAGACTGGAACACCGGGGAGCTGTTTTTT
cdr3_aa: CASTPDWNTGELFF

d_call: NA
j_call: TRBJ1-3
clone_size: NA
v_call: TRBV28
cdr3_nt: TGTGCCAGCAGTTTATGGGGGCGAAAGCAAAACACCATATATTTT
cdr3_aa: CASSLWGRKQNTIYF

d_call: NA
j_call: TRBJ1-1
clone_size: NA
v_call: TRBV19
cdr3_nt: TGTGCCAGTAGTATCGACAGGACTGAAGCTTTCTTT
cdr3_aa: CASSIDRTEAFF

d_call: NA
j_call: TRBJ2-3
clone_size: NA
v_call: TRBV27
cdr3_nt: TGTGCCAGCAGGCTAACCGGGACTCACTCCAGTTCTACGCAGTATTTT
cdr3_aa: CASRLTGTHSSSTQYF

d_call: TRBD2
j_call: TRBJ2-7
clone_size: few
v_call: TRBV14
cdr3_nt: TGTGCCAGCAGCCAAAGCGGGGGGAATCGTCTCGAGCAGTACTTC
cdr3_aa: CASSQSGGNRLEQYF

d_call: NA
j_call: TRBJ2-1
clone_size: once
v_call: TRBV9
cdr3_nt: TGTGCCAGCAGCTTTAAGCAGGGGAATGAGCAGTTCTTC
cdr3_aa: CASSFKQGNEQFF

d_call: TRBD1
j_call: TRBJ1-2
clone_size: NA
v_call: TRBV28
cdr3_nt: TGTGCCAGCAGGGATATGGGGACAGCGTATGGCTACACCTTC
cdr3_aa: CASRDMGTAYGYTF

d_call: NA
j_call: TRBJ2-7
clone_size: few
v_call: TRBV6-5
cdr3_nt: TGTGCCAGCAGCCTACATTGGAGCTCCTACGAGCAGTACTTC
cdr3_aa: CASSLHWSSYEQYF

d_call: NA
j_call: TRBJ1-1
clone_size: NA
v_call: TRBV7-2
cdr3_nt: TGTGCCAGCAGCTTAGGGGGCCTGGGGTTATCTGAAGCTTTCTTT
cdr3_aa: CASSLGGLGLSEAFF